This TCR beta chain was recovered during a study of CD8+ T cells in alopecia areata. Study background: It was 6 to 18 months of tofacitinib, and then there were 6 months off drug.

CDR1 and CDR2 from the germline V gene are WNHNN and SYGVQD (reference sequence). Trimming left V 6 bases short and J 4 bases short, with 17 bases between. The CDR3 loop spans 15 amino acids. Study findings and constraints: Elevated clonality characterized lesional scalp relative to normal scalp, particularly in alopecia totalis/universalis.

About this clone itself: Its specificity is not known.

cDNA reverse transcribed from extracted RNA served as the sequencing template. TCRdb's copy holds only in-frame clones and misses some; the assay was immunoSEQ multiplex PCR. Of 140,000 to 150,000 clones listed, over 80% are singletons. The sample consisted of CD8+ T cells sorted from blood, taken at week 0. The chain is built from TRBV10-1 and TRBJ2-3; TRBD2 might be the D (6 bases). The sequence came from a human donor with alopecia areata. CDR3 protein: CASSRTMGPPDTQYF. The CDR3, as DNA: TGCGCCAGCAGCAGGACTATGGGCCCTCCAGATACGCAGTATTTT.